This T cell receptor (beta chain) emerged from a study of identical twins. TCRdb passed the 5' RACE reads through MiXCR, listing each CDR3 protein once. The profile shows some 440,000 distinct CDR3 sequences, around 24% of them singletons. CDR1 SGHKS and CDR2 YYEKEE come from the germline V gene (reference sequence). This CDR3 has 16 residues. V gave up 4 bases and J gave up 2 bases, with 15 bases separating them. These data are also associated with another study on T cells expressing NK-cell markers.

The chain couples TRBV5-5 to TRBJ1-4, with D unresolved. This receptor was taken from a woman younger than 35 in good health. Material for sequencing was CD4+ T cells sorted from blood. In DNA form, the CDR3 reads TGTGCCAGCAGCACCTCCCGACGGATTACTAATGAAAAACTGTTTTTT. This sequence encodes CASSTSRRITNEKLFF.